These 23 T cell receptor beta chains came from one sample sequenced in a study of blood T cell repertoires in COVID-19. The repertoire was sequenced with immunoSEQ multiplex PCR; TCRdb's copy has only in-frame clones and lacks some. The sample yields about 140,000 clones, around 78% seen once. Sequencing was done on a sample of peripheral blood. Receptors originate from an elderly woman with active or convalescent COVID-19.

The V and J genes are TRBV18 and TRBJ2-4; 7 bases are a match to TRBD1. Germline CDR1 and CDR2: KGHSH and LQKENI. With V trimmed by 3 bases and J by 1 base, 6 bases remained unmatched. The CDR3 runs to 16 residues. The CDR3 region has the DNA TGTGCCAGCTCACCTATCCAGACAGGGGCCAAAAACATTCAGTACTTC. Translating gives CASSPIQTGAKNIQYF.

V is TRBV29-1 and J is TRBJ2-7; the match to TRBD1 covers 9 bases. This CDR3 region has 13 residues. J gave up 2 bases and V 6 bases, and 5 bases lay outside the gene matches. Germline CDR1 reads SQVTM; CDR2 reads ANQGSEA. In DNA, the CDR3 is TGCAGCGTCAGAGGACAGGGGACCTACGAGCAGTACTTC. This translates into CSVRGQGTYEQYF.

The rearrangement joins TRBV19 to TRBJ2-5; TRBD2 matches at 7 bases. CDR3 size: 14 residues. Germline CDR1 is LNHDA and CDR2 is SQIVND (reference sequence). The V and J ends lost 5 bases and 2 bases, in that order; junction bases with no gene match: 5. CDR3 sequence reads: CASSPGGNQETQYF. The CDR3 bases are TGTGCCAGTAGTCCGGGAGGTAATCAAGAGACCCAGTACTTC.

This clone was detected once. This chain uses TRBV6-1 with TRBJ2-3, with a possible D match to TRBD2 (5 bases). Germline-derived CDR1 and CDR2 are MNHNS and SASEGT. Trimming removed 1 base at V and 3 bases at J, with 8 bases between. The CDR3 is made up of 14 amino acids. The CDR3 coding sequence is TGTGCCAGCAGTGAAGGAGGGTTGACAGATACGCAGTATTTT. Protein sequence: CASSEGGLTDTQYF.

The V gene is TRBV7-9, the J gene TRBJ1-1; TRBD1 aligns across 7 bases. The CDR3 is made up of 13 amino acids. Trimming removed 4 bases from V and 3 bases from J; junction bases left unmatched: 2. CDR1 and CDR2 (germline): SEHNR, FQNEAQ (reference sequence). This CDR3 reads CASSSGQDTEAFF. CDR3 nucleotides: TGTGCCAGCAGCTCAGGACAGGACACTGAAGCTTTCTTT.

This chain joins TRBV5-1 and TRBJ1-2; D not resolved. This CDR3 region has 15 residues. V lost 0 bases, J lost 5 bases, and 14 bases lay in between. Per the germline V gene, CDR1 is SGHRS and CDR2 is YFSETQ. The CDR3 loop reads CASSLDPVGGYGYTF. CDR3 bases: TGCGCCAGCAGCTTGGATCCGGTCGGAGGATATGGCTACACCTTC.

The chain links TRBV5-1 to TRBJ2-3; TRBD2 matches at 9 bases. Germline V CDR1 and CDR2: SGHRS, YFSETQ. The CDR3 loop spans 15 amino acids. Trimming at V came to 6 bases and at J to 4 bases, leaving 9 bases not matched to a gene. CDR3 DNA: TGCGCCAGCAATAGGCGGGGGGGCACCTCAGATACGCAGTATTTT. Protein sequence: CASNRRGGTSDTQYF. The full variable domain, with the rest looked up from reference TRBV5-1 and TRBJ2-3, is KAGVTQTPRYLIKTRGQQVTLSCSPISGHRSVSWYQQTPGQGLQFLFEYFSETQRNKGNFPGRFSGRQFSNSRSEMNVSTLELGDSALYLCASNRRGGTSDTQYFGPGTRLTVL.

The chain is built from TRBV25-1 and TRBJ1-5; tentative D call: TRBD1 (5 bases). The germline V and J ends were trimmed by 1 base and 3 bases, with 10 bases remaining between them. Germline loops: CDR1 MGHDK, CDR2 SYGVNS. The CDR3 consists of 15 residues. CDR3 protein: CASSEFGQTNQPQHF. The CDR3 bases are TGTGCCAGCAGTGAATTTGGACAAACCAATCAGCCCCAGCATTTT.

This clone qualifies as medium-sized. This chain uses TRBV19 with TRBJ1-2, with TRBD1 matching 9 bases. V lost 7 bases, J lost 8 bases, and 14 bases stayed unmatched. The CDR3 extends over 15 amino acids. Germline V gene sequence: CDR1 LNHDA, CDR2 SQIVND (reference sequence). CDR3 region: CASTSPGTGRIGYTF. The CDR3 nucleotides read TGTGCCAGTACCTCTCCCGGGACAGGGAGGATCGGCTACACCTTC.

V and J are TRBV7-9 and TRBJ2-1, with D maybe TRBD1 (6 bases). The V end lost 5 bases, the J end lost 7 bases, and 18 bases lay between the germline ends. Germline CDR1 is SEHNR and CDR2 is FQNEAQ (reference sequence). This CDR3 contains 15 residues. The CDR3 is CASSITAGARNEQFF. In nucleotides, the CDR3 is TGTGCCAGCAGCATTACCGCAGGGGCTCGGAATGAGCAGTTCTTC.

A few counts support this clone. This chain uses TRBV28 with TRBJ1-1; the D gene is possibly TRBD1 (5 bases). The CDR3 sequence is 15 residues long. Germline V gene sequence: CDR1 MDHEN, CDR2 SYDVKM. V lost 7 bases to trimming and J lost 4 bases, with 19 bases between them. This CDR3 is CASTPPGGRGTEAFF. CDR3 sequence (DNA): TGTGCCAGCACTCCCCCGGGGGGTCGGGGCACTGAAGCTTTCTTT.

The chain uses TRBV2 and TRBJ1-1; D possibly corresponds to TRBD1 (5 bases). V gave up 0 bases and J gave up 9 bases, with 8 bases separating them. Germline V gene sequence: CDR1 SNHLY, CDR2 FYNNEI. This CDR3 is built from 12 residues. The CDR3 sequence: CASSEAGLKAFF. CDR3 coding DNA: TGTGCCAGCAGTGAAGCGGGGCTTAAAGCTTTCTTT.

The V gene is TRBV6-5, the J gene TRBJ1-6; D call uncertain. CDR3 size: 12 residues. From germline, CDR1 is MNHEY and CDR2 SVGAGI. V lost 6 bases, J lost 6 bases, and 6 bases lay in between. In nucleotides, the CDR3 is TGTGCCAGCAGGCAGGTTAATTCACCCCTCCACTTT. Translating it yields CASRQVNSPLHF.

V and J are TRBV12-5 and TRBJ2-1, with 9 positions matching TRBD2. With V trimmed by 3 bases and J by 9 bases, 9 bases remained unmatched. The CDR3 loop spans 15 amino acids. Germline V gene lookup returns CDR1 LGHNT and CDR2 FRNRAP. CDR3: CASGFSGGKVSEQFF. CDR3 DNA: TGTGCTAGTGGTTTTAGCGGGGGAAAAGTCTCTGAGCAGTTCTTC. The variable domain in full, with the rest retrieved from reference TRBV12-5 and TRBJ2-1, is DARVTQTPRHKVTEMGQEVTMRCQPILGHNTVFWYRQTMMQGLELLAYFRNRAPLDDSGMPKDRFSAEMPDATLATLKIQPSEPRDSAVYFCASGFSGGKVSEQFFGPGTRLTVL.

This clone was seen a few times. The chain recombines TRBV18 with TRBJ1-5; D possibly corresponds to TRBD1 (6 bases). CDR3 length: 15 residues. V lost 6 bases, J lost 2 bases, and 14 bases lay in between. CDR1 KGHSH and CDR2 LQKENI come from the germline V gene. CDR3 in DNA: TGTGCCAGCTCGGTAACGGGACAACGCAATCAGCCCCAGCATTTT. Its translation: CASSVTGQRNQPQHF.

The chain combines TRBV9 with TRBJ2-3, with TRBD2 identical over 11 bases. The germline CDR1 and CDR2 sequences are SGDLS and YYNGEE. The trim removed 3 bases at V and 2 bases at J, leaving 5 bases unmatched. This CDR3 has 16 amino acids. The CDR3 sequence: CASSDLAGGYTDTQYF. CDR3 nucleotides: TGTGCCAGCAGCGACCTAGCGGGGGGTTACACAGATACGCAGTATTTT.

The chain employs TRBV11-2 and TRBJ1-3; 7 bases agree with TRBD1. The V segment lost 6 bases and the J segment 0 bases; nucleotides outside the gene matches: 8. The germline gives CDR1 SGHAT, CDR2 FQNNGV. The CDR3 consists of 16 residues. The CDR3 region has the DNA TGTGCCAGCAGTCAATGGGACAGACTCTCTGGAAACACCATATATTTT. Its protein is CASSQWDRLSGNTIYF.

The DNA of the CDR3 is TGTGCCAGCAGCTCCCAATCGACAGGGCTTAATGAAAAACTGTTTTTT. Translated, it gives CASSSQSTGLNEKLFF. The chain is built from TRBV7-2 and TRBJ1-4; 7 bases map to TRBD1. CDR1 SGHTA and CDR2 FQGNSA come from the germline V gene. The CDR3 runs 16 residues. V gave up 4 bases and J gave up 4 bases; unmatched junction bases: 9.

The V gene is TRBV19, the J gene TRBJ2-1, with a possible D match to TRBD2 (6 bases). The CDR3 spans 15 residues. V lost 1 base and J 7 bases, leaving 14 bases between the germline ends. Germline V CDR1 and CDR2: LNHDA, SQIVND (reference sequence). The CDR3 protein is CASSIGGRAGNEQFF. The CDR3 DNA reads as TGTGCCAGTAGTATAGGTGGTAGGGCGGGGAATGAGCAGTTCTTC.

This clone was recorded once. This chain connects TRBV21-1 to TRBJ1-3; the table assigns TRBD1, which was not confirmed against the DNA. TRBV21-1 is termed a pseudogene. This CDR3 comprises 20 residues. The CDR3 coding sequence is TGTGCCAGCAGCACCGAAGAAGGAATTAAACAGGGGTCTCTCGGAAACACCATATATTTT. Its protein product is CASSTEEGIKQGSLGNTIYF.

The V gene is TRBV2, the J gene TRBJ2-3; 10 nucleotides match TRBD2. This CDR3 has 16 residues. Germline V gene lookup returns CDR1 SNHLY and CDR2 FYNNEI. V shed 2 bases and J 1 base; nucleotides not matched to a gene: 3. The DNA of the CDR3 is TGTGCCAGCAGTGAACGTCTAGCGGGGGGCACAGATACGCAGTATTTT. It specifies CASSERLAGGTDTQYF.

The chain joins TRBV6-6 to TRBJ2-7; TRBD1 is a possible D gene (6 bases). The CDR3 covers 15 residues. In germline, CDR1 is MNHNY, CDR2 SVGAGI (reference sequence). V was trimmed by 2 bases and J by 1 base, leaving 12 bases between them. CDR3: CASSYMRGKSYEQYF. The CDR3 DNA sequence: TGTGCCAGCAGTTACATGAGGGGGAAGTCCTACGAGCAGTACTTC.

The chain combines TRBV4-1 with TRBJ2-1; weak D call: TRBD2 (6 bases). V gave up 0 bases and J gave up 7 bases, with 19 bases separating them. Germline CDR1 MGHRA, CDR2 YSYEKL. The CDR3 is 17 amino acids. CDR3 nucleotide sequence: TGCGCCAGCAGCCAAGAAGCTGGACGGAGGGTGTGGAATGAGCAGTTCTTC. This encodes CASSQEAGRRVWNEQFF.